These 28 T cell receptor beta chains were all obtained from the same sample, sequenced in a study of early T cells in non-severe SARS-CoV-2 infection. TCRdb reprocessed the 5' RACE reads with MiXCR, giving one entry per CDR3 protein. The sample lists tens of thousands of distinct CDR3 sequences, approximately 10% occurring once. The source was whole blood, collected at baseline. The receptors shown here come from an adult who was a healthcare worker with PCR-confirmed SARS-CoV-2 infection or an uninfected control (not recorded which).

This clonotype was detected a few times. The chain couples TRBV3-1 to TRBJ2-7; 9 positions agree with TRBD1. There are 15 residues in the CDR3. Germline V lookup: CDR1 LGHDT, CDR2 YNNKEL (reference sequence). After removal of 4 bases from V and 6 bases from J, the junction contained 10 bases not matched to a gene. The CDR3: CASSRWTGEGGEQYF. The CDR3 DNA sequence: TGTGCCAGCAGCCGATGGACAGGGGAAGGGGGCGAGCAGTACTTC.

The J gene is TRBJ2-1, the V gene TRBV24-1; D could derive from TRBD1 or TRBD2 (6 bases each). V was shortened by 7 bases and J by 5 bases, with 20 bases between the two germline ends. This CDR3 has 16 amino acids. The germline CDR1 and CDR2 sequences are KGHDR and SFDVKD. The CDR3 sequence is CATRRGGAGDNNEQFF. CDR3 coding DNA: TGTGCCACCAGGCGGGGTGGGGCAGGGGATAACAATGAGCAGTTCTTC.

The table lists this clonotype with many counts. The rearrangement joins TRBV20-1 to TRBJ2-7; 8 bases align to TRBD1. Losses at the gene ends were 6 bases for V and 0 bases for J; bases not matched to a gene: 10. Germline CDR1 reads DFQATT; CDR2 reads SNEGSKA (reference sequence). The length of the CDR3 is 15 residues. The CDR3 DNA sequence: TGCAGTGCGACCCTCGGGACAGGAGGCTCCTACGAGCAGTACTTC. It is translated as CSATLGTGGSYEQYF.

This clonotype has only a few counts. This rearrangement joins TRBV7-6 to TRBJ2-2; 12 nucleotides agree with TRBD1. CDR1 SGHVS and CDR2 FNYEAQ come from the germline V gene. V shed 6 bases, J shed 4 bases, and the junction held 3 bases outside the gene matches. The CDR3 covers 15 residues. The CDR3 DNA reads TGTGCCAGCAGACAGGGACAGGGGGCCACCGGGGAGCTGTTTTTT. The encoded protein is CASRQGQGATGELFF.

This clonotype was recorded at least ten times. The CDR3 DNA sequence: TGTGCCAGCAGCCAAGAGGCCAGCGGGATCTACGAGCAGTACTTC. This translates into CASSQEASGIYEQYF. The chain links TRBV14 to TRBJ2-7; TRBD2 matches 7 bases. Germline V gene sequence: CDR1 SGHDN, CDR2 FVKESK. The V gene end was trimmed by 0 bases and the J gene end by 3 bases; junction bases not matched to a gene: 5. The CDR3 is 15 residues long.

V usage is TRBV29-1 and J usage is TRBJ2-7, with TRBD1 matching 10 bases. The CDR3 covers 13 residues. Germline CDR1 is SQVTM and CDR2 is ANQGSEA. The trim removed 4 bases at V and 6 bases at J, leaving 6 bases unmatched. The DNA for the CDR3 is TGCAGCGTTGCCAAGGGGACAGGGGTCGAGCAGTACTTC. Encoded protein: CSVAKGTGVEQYF.

In this sample, this clonotype turned up a few times. The rearrangement uses TRBV20-1 and TRBJ2-7; D call uncertain. The CDR3 totals 9 residues. The germline V gene encodes CDR1 DFQATT and CDR2 SNEGSKA (reference sequence). Trimming cost V 1 base and J 6 bases, with 1 base left between them. The CDR3 here is CSARGEQYF. The CDR3 bases are TGCAGTGCTAGAGGCGAGCAGTACTTC.

This clonotype was counted ten times or more. V is TRBV6-2 or TRBV6-3 and J is TRBJ2-6, with unresolved D. This CDR3 is built from 15 residues. Germline CDR1 MNHEY, CDR2 SVGEGT. V was cut by 1 base and J by 3 bases, with 7 bases left in between. The DNA for the CDR3 is TGTGCCAGCAGTTACTGGGCAGGTGGGGCCAACGTCCTGACTTTC. This encodes CASSYWAGGANVLTF.

Only a few counts were recorded for this clonotype. The chain carries TRBV30 and TRBJ2-2, with D perhaps matching TRBD1 (6 bases). CDR1 is GTSNPN and CDR2 is SVGIG in the germline V gene (reference sequence). Trimming took 3 bases from V and 4 from J, leaving 15 bases between them. The CDR3 loop spans 15 amino acids. CDR3 sequence (DNA): TGTGCCTGGAGACCCACGGGACAAAGCACCGGGGAGCTGTTTTTT. The encoded protein is CAWRPTGQSTGELFF. Using reference TRBV30 and TRBJ2-2 for the parts outside the CDR3, the full variable domain is SQTIHQWPATLVQPVGSPLSLECTVEGTSNPNLYWYRQAAGRGLQLLFYSVGIGQISSEVPQNLSASRPQDRQFILSSKKLLLSDSGFYLCAWRPTGQSTGELFFGEGSRLTVL.

The V call is TRBV7-8, the J call TRBJ1-2, with 7 bases matching TRBD1. CDR3 length equals 17 residues. V shed 2 bases, J shed 0 bases, and the junction held 9 bases outside the gene matches. From germline, CDR1 is SGHVS and CDR2 FQNEAQ. CDR3 loop: CASSLYPGGRANYGYTF. CDR3 sequence (DNA): TGTGCCAGCAGCTTATACCCAGGGGGAAGAGCTAACTATGGCTACACCTTC.

This clonotype has ten or more counts. The chain uses TRBV3-1 and TRBJ2-5, with D hard to call. Trimming stripped 6 bases from V and 5 bases from J, with 13 bases between. The CDR3 is made up of 13 amino acids. CDR1 and CDR2 (germline): LGHDT, YNNKEL (reference sequence). The CDR3 protein is CASRAWDLETQYF. CDR3 DNA: TGTGCCAGCAGAGCTTGGGATTTGGAGACCCAGTACTTC.

This clonotype was counted a few times. The genes are TRBV14 and TRBJ2-1; D remains ambiguous. V gave up 4 bases and J gave up 4 bases, with 14 bases separating them. The germline CDR1 and CDR2 sequences are SGHDN and FVKESK. This CDR3 has 15 amino acids. Here the CDR3 DNA reads TGTGCCAGCAGCCCCGACTCCCTTGCGTACAATGAGCAGTTCTTC. Amino acids: CASSPDSLAYNEQFF.

This clonotype was counted only a few times. The V call is TRBV20-1, the J call TRBJ1-2; 7 positions match TRBD1. Losses at the gene ends were 3 bases for V and 2 bases for J; bases not matched to a gene: 6. CDR1 DFQATT and CDR2 SNEGSKA come from the germline V gene (reference sequence). The CDR3 extends over 14 amino acids. The CDR3 nucleotides are TGCAGTGCTAGGGGTTTACAGGGGAACTATGGCTACACCTTC. It is translated as CSARGLQGNYGYTF.

The chain recombines TRBV7-2 with TRBJ2-3; D ambiguous. The V end lost 0 bases, the J end lost 4 bases, and 8 bases lay between the germline ends. Germline loops: CDR1 SGHTA, CDR2 FQGNSA. CDR3 length equals 14 residues. The chain's CDR3 is CASSLAIRADTQYF. In DNA, the CDR3 is TGTGCCAGCAGCTTAGCTATCCGGGCAGATACGCAGTATTTT.

This clonotype has a handful of counts. The chain combines TRBV12-3 or TRBV12-4 with TRBJ2-1, with 12 nucleotides matching TRBD2. The length of the CDR3 is 15 residues. V was pared by 4 bases and J by 2 bases, with 0 bases of the junction left unmatched. CDR3 in amino acids: CASSSSGRAYNEQFF. In DNA, the CDR3 is TGTGCCAGCAGTTCTAGCGGGAGGGCCTACAATGAGCAGTTCTTC.

The gene calls are TRBV5-1 and TRBJ2-7, with D possibly TRBD1 on 6 matching bases. Trimming pared 4 bases from V and 3 bases from J, leaving 14 bases between. The CDR3 runs to 14 residues. Germline V gives CDR1 SGHRS, CDR2 YFSETQ. CDR3 sequence: CASSKGDINYEQYF. For the CDR3, the DNA is TGCGCCAGCAGCAAGGGGGACATCAACTACGAGCAGTACTTC.

This clonotype showed up just a few times. The gene calls are TRBV11-2 and TRBJ2-1; no clear D gene. This CDR3 has 14 amino acids. Looked up from germline, CDR1 is SGHAT and CDR2 is FQNNGV. Trimming removed 7 bases at V and 0 bases at J, with 10 bases between. The CDR3 DNA reads as TGTGCCAGCATACTGAGGAGCTCCTACAATGAGCAGTTCTTC. This translates into CASILRSSYNEQFF.

J is TRBJ2-7 and V is TRBV28; perhaps TRBD2 as D (5 bases). The CDR3 spans 11 residues. CDR1 and CDR2 from the germline V gene are MDHEN and SYDVKM. Trimming took off 2 bases at V and 7 bases at J, with 6 bases between the two ends. CDR3 sequence: CASSLGEEQYF. CDR3 nucleotides: TGTGCCAGCAGTTTAGGGGAGGAGCAGTACTTC.

In its sample, this clonotype was seen a few times. The CDR3 coding sequence is TGTGCCAGCAGCTTAGATCCGGGTAACGAGCAGTACTTC. As protein: CASSLDPGNEQYF. The chain couples TRBV7-6 to TRBJ2-7; D not certain. Per the germline V gene, CDR1 is SGHVS and CDR2 is FNYEAQ. CDR3 length equals 13 residues. The V gene lost 1 base and the J gene lost 5 bases, with 9 bases spanning the gap.

This clonotype has ten or more counts. V usage is TRBV5-1 and J usage is TRBJ2-5; D possibly uses TRBD1 or TRBD2 (7 bases each). The germline V gene encodes CDR1 SGHRS and CDR2 YFSETQ. The CDR3 is 15 amino acids. V lost 4 bases and J lost 3, with 16 bases in between. CDR3: CASSKYGGTEETQYF. CDR3 DNA: TGCGCCAGCAGCAAATACGGGGGGACAGAAGAGACCCAGTACTTC.

This clonotype was seen at least ten times. The chain carries TRBV19 and TRBJ2-4; D unresolved. CDR1 is LNHDA, CDR2 SQIVND, per germline (reference sequence). The length of the CDR3 is 13 residues. Deletions cut 5 bases from V and 4 bases from J, with 9 bases between. The CDR3 is CASSGGRKNIQYF. The DNA for the CDR3 is TGTGCCAGTAGTGGTGGCAGAAAAAACATTCAGTACTTC.

This clonotype was found a few times. V is TRBV18 and J is TRBJ2-1; 9 nucleotides match TRBD2. The CDR3 contains 16 residues. J lost 0 bases, V lost 3 bases, and 3 bases had no gene match. The germline V gene encodes CDR1 KGHSH and CDR2 LQKENI. CDR3 protein: CASSPPGLASYNEQFF. CDR3 bases: TGTGCCAGCTCACCCCCGGGACTAGCCTCCTACAATGAGCAGTTCTTC.

This clonotype was detected many times. CDR3 sequence: CASSLESQGNQPQHF. The CDR3 coding sequence is TGTGCCAGCAGCTTAGAGTCACAGGGCAATCAGCCCCAGCATTTT. The chain is built from TRBV11-2 and TRBJ1-5, with a possible D match to TRBD1 (5 bases). Per germline, CDR1 SGHAT and CDR2 FQNNGV. V was clipped by 0 bases and J by 2 bases, with 8 bases between them. This CDR3 region has 15 residues. Supplemented by reference TRBV11-2 and TRBJ1-5, the full variable domain reads EAGVAQSPRYKIIEKRQSVAFWCNPISGHATLYWYQQILGQGPKLLIQFQNNGVVDDSQLPKDRFSAERLKGVDSTLKIQPAKLEDSAVYLCASSLESQGNQPQHFGDGTRLSIL.

The CDR3 reads CASSWVFTDTQYF. CDR3 DNA: TGTGCCAGCAGTTGGGTCTTCACAGATACGCAGTATTTT. The genes are TRBV2 and TRBJ2-3; no reliable D call. CDR3 length: 13 residues. Trimming removed 5 bases from V and 2 bases from J, with 8 bases in between. Germline V lookup: CDR1 SNHLY, CDR2 FYNNEI.

This clonotype was counted between two and nine times. This chain connects TRBV3-1 to TRBJ2-7, with unresolved D. The V gene's germline CDR1 is LGHDT and CDR2 YNNKEL (reference sequence). The CDR3 length is 12 residues. V shed 2 bases and J shed 7 bases, with 9 bases lying between them. As DNA, the CDR3 is TGTGCCAGCAGCCAATTTACTATGGAGCAGTACTTC. Its protein product is CASSQFTMEQYF.

Worth noting for this clonotype: A much larger clone lies one base from this, so it may be a read error. V usage is TRBV24-1 and J usage is TRBJ2-5; TRBD2 agrees at 9 bases. The germline V gene has CDR1 KGHDR and CDR2 SFDVKD. CDR3 length: 17 amino acids. The CDR3 reads CVTSDQRLAVNQETQYF. For the CDR3, the DNA is TGTGTCACCAGTGATCAGAGACTAGCGGTTAATCAAGAGACCCAGTACTTC.

This clonotype turned up a few times. The chain recombines TRBV12-3 or TRBV12-4 with TRBJ2-5, with 9 bases identical to TRBD1. The CDR3 covers 14 residues. Losses at the gene ends were 3 bases for V and 5 bases for J; bases not matched to a gene: 4. The DNA for the CDR3 is TGTGCCAGCAGTTTTACAGGGGGCGCGGAGACCCAGTACTTC. It codes for CASSFTGGAETQYF.

This clonotype occurred a few times. This sequence joins TRBV11-2 and TRBJ2-7; D is perhaps TRBD1 or TRBD2 (5 bases each). The germline V and J ends were trimmed by 10 bases and 3 bases, with 13 bases remaining between them. This CDR3 is 12 amino acids long. Germline V gene lookup returns CDR1 SGHAT and CDR2 FQNNGV. CDR3 protein: CATKGRDYEQYF. CDR3 sequence (DNA): TGTGCCACCAAGGGACGGGACTACGAGCAGTACTTC.